This note documents a single TCR beta chain sequence. This CDR3 is built from 14 residues. The V and J ends lost 1 base and 2 bases respectively, with 8 bases between them. Germline CDR1 reads SGHTA; CDR2 reads FQGNSA. Authors' analysis steps: Estimates of nucleated cell counts were drawn from the amplification of reference gene primers. Measured with immunoSEQ multiplex PCR; TCRdb has only the in-frame clones, and not every one. V, J and clone size are taken as reported in that table, and D and trimming were inferred from the DNA itself. The sample holds 15,000 to 20,000 clones; 70% to 90% are singletons and the top ten take roughly a sixth. This sample was included in a study of blood T cell repertoires in COVID-19. Overall study context: Acute and convalescent COVID-19 specimens originated in the United States, Italy and Spain. The analysed material was cDNA or gDNA that came from T cells, B-cell-depleted T cells, or PBMCs.

The chain employs TRBV7-2 and TRBJ1-2, with D tentatively TRBD1 (5 bases). Sequenced material: peripheral blood. This clonotype originated in a human donor with active COVID-19. The donor label of this sample is uncertain. CDR3 amino acids: CASSLVGQNYGYTF. CDR3 nucleotides: TGTGCCAGCAGCTTAGTGGGGCAAAACTATGGCTACACCTTC.